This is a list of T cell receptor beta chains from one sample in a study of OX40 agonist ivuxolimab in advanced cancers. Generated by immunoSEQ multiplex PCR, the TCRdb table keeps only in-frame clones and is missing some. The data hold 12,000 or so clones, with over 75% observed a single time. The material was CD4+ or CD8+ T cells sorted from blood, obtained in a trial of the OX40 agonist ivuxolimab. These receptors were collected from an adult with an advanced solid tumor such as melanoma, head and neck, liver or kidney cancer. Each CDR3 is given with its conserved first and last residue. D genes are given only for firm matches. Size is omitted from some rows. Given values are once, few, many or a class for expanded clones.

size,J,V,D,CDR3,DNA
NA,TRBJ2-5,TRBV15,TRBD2,CATSRDWGGQETQYF,TGTGCCACCAGCAGAGATTGGGGGGGCCAAGAGACCCAGTACTTC
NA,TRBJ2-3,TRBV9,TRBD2,CASSDPSGGAADTQYF,TGTGCCAGCAGCGACCCTAGCGGGGGGGCCGCAGATACGCAGTATTTT
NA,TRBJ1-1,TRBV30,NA,CAWRDTEAFF,TGTGCCTGGAGAGACACTGAAGCTTTCTTT
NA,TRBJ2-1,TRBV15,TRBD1,CATTPTTGGYNEQFF,TGTGCCACCACCCCAACGACAGGGGGCTACAATGAGCAGTTCTTC
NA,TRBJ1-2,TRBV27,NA,CASKEGDAYYGYTF,TGTGCCAGCAAGGAGGGAGATGCCTACTATGGCTACACCTTC
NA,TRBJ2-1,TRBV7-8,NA,CASSSLRGAGSYNEQFF,TGTGCCAGCAGCTCCCTTAGGGGTGCGGGCTCCTACAATGAGCAGTTCTTC
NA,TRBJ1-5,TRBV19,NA,CASRQELGPQHF,TGTGCCAGTAGACAGGAGCTGGGGCCCCAGCATTTT
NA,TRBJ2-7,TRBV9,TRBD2,CASSVALAGPYEQYF,TGTGCCAGCAGCGTAGCTCTAGCGGGACCCTACGAGCAGTACTTC
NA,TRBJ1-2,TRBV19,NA,CASTWGPSGVF,TGTGCCAGTACCTGGGGACCGAGCGGGGTCTTC
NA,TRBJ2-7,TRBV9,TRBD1,CASSVGQGRDEQYF,TGTGCCAGCAGCGTCGGACAGGGAAGGGACGAGCAGTACTTC
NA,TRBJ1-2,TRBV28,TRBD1,CASSKGQGVTEVYGYTF,TGTGCCAGCAGTAAGGGACAGGGGGTAACAGAGGTCTATGGCTACACCTTC
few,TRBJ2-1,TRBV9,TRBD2,CASSVSGRAGNEQFF,TGTGCCAGCAGCGTTAGCGGGAGGGCCGGGAATGAGCAGTTCTTC
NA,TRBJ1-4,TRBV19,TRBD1,CATGTGWTNEKLFF,TGTGCTACCGGGACAGGGTGGACTAATGAAAAACTGTTTTTT
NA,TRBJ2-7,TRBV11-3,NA,CASSLVSPGSGSYEQYF,TGTGCCAGCAGCTTAGTATCACCAGGATCAGGCTCCTACGAGCAGTACTTC